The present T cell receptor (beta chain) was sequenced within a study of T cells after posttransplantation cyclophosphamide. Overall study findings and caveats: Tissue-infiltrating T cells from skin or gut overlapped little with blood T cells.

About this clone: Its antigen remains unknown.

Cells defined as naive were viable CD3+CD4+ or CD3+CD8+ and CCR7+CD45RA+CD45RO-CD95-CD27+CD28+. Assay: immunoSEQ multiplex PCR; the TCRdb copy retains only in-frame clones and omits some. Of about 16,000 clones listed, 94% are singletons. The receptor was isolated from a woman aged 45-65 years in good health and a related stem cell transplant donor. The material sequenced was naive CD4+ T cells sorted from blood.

The CDR3 region has the DNA TGTGCCAGCAGCTTAAGTCCATCGACTCGCTACTACGAGCAGTACTTC. The encoded protein is CASSLSPSTRYYEQYF. The rearrangement joins TRBV13 to TRBJ2-7; D is unresolved. This CDR3 comprises 16 residues. The germline V and J ends were trimmed by 2 bases and 3 bases, with 17 bases remaining between them. CDR1 PRHDT and CDR2 FYEKMQ come from the germline V gene (reference sequence).